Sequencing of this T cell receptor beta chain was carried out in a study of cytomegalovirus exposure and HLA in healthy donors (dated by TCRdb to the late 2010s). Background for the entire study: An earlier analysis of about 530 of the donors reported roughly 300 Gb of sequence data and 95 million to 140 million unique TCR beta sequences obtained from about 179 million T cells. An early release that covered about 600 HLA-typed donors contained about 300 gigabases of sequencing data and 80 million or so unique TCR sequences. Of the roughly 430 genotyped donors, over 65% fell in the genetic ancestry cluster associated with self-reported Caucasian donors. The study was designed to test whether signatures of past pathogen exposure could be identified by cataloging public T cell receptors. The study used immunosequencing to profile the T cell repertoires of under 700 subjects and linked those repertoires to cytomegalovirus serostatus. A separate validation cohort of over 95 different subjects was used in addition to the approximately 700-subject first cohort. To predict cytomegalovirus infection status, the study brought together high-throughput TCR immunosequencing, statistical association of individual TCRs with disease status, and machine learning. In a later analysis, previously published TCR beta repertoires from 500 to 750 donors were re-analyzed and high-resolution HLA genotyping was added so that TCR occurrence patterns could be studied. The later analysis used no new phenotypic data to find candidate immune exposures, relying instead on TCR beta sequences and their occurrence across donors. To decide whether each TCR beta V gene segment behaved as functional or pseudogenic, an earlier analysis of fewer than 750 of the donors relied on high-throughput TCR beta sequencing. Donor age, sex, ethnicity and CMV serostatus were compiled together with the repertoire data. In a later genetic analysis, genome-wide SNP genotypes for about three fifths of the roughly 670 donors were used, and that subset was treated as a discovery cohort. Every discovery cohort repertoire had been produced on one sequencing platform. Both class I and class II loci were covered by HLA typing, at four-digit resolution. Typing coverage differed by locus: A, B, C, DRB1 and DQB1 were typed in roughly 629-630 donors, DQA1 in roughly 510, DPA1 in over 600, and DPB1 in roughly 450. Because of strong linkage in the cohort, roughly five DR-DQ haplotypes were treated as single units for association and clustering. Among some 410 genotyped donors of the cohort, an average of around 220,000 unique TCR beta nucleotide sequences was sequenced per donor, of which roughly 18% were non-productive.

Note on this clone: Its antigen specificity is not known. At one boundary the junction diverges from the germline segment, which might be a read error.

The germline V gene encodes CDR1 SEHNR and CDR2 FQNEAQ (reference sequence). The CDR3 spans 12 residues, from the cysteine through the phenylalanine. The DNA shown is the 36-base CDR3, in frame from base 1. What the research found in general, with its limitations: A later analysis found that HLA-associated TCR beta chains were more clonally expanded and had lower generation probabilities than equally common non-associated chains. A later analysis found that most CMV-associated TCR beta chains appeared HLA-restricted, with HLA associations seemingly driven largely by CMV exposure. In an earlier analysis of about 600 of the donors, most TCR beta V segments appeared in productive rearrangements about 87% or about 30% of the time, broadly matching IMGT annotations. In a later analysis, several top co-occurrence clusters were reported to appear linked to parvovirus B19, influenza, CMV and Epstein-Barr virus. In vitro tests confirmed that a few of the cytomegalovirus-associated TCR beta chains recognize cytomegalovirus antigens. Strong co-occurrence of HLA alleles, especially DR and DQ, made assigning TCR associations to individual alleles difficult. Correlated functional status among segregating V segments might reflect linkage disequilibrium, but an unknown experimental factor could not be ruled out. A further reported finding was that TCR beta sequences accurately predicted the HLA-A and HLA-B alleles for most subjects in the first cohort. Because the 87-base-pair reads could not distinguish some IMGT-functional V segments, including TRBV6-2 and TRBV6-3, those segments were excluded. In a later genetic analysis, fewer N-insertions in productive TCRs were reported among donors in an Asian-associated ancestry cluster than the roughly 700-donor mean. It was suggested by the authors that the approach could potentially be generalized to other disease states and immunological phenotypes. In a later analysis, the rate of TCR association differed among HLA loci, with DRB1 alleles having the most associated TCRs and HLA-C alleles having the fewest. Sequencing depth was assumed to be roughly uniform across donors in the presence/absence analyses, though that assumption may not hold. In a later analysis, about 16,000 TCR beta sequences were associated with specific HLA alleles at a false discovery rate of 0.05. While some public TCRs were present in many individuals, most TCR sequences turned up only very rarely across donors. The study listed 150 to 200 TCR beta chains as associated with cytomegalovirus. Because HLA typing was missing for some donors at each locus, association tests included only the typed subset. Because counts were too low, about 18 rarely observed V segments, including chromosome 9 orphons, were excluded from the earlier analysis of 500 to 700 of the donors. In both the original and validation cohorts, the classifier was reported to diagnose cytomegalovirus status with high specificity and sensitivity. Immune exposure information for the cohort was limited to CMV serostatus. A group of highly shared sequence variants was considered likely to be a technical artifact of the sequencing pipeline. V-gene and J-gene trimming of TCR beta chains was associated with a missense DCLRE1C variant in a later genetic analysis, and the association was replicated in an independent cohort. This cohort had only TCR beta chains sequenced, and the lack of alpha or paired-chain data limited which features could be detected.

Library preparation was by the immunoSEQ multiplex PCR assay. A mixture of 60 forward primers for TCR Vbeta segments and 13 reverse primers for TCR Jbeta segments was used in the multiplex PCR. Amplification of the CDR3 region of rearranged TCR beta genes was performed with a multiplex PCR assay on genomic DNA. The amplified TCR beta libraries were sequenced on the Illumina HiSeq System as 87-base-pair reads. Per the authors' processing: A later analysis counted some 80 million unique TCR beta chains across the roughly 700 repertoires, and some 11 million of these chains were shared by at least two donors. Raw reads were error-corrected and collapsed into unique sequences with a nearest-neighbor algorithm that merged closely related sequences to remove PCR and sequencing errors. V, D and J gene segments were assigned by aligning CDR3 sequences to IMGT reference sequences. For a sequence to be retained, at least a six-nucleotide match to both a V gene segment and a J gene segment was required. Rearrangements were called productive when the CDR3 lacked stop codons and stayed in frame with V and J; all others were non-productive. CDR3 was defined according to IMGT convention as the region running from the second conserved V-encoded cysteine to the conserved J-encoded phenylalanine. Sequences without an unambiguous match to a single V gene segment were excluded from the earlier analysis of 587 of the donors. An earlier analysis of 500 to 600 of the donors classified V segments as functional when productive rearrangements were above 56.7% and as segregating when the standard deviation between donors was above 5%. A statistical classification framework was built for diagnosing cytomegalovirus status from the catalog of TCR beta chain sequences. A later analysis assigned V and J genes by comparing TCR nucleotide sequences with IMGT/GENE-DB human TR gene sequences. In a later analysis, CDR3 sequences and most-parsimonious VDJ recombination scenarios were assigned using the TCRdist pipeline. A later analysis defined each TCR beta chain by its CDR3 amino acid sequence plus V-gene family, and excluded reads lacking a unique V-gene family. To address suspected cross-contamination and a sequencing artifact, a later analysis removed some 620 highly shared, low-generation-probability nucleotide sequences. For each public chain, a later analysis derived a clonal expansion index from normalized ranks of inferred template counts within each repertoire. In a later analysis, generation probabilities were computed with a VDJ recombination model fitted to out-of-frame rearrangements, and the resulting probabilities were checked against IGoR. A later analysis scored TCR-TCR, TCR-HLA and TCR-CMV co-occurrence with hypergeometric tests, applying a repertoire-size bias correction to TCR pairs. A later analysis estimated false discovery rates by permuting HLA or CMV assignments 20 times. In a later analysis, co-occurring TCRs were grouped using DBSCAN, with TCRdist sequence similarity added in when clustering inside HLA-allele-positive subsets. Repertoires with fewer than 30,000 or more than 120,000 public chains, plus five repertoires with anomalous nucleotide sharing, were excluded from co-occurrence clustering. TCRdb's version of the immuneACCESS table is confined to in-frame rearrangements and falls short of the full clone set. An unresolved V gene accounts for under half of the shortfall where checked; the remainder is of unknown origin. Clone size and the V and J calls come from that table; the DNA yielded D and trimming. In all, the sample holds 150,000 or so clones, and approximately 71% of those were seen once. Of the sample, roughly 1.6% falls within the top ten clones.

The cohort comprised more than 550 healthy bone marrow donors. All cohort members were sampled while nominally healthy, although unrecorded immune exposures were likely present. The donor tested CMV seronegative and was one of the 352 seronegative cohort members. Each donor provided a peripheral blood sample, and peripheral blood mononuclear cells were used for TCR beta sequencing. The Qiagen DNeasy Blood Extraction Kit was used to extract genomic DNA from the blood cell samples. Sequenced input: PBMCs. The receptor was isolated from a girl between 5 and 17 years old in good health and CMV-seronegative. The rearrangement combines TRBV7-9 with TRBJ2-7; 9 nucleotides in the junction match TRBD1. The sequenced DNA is TGTGCCAGCAGCCCCGGGGACAGGGACAATCGCTTC. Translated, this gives CASSPGDRDNRF.